Listed below are T cell receptor beta chains from one sample, sequenced in a study of blood T cell repertoires in COVID-19. Libraries were prepared by immunoSEQ multiplex PCR; TCRdb keeps only in-frame clonotypes and omits some of them. Altogether 95,000 to 150,000 clones are present, 88% being singletons, with the ten largest covering about 1%. The sample consisted of peripheral blood. The source is a woman in her fifties or sixties with active or convalescent COVID-19. CDR3s include the opening cysteine and the closing phenylalanine or tryptophan. The D gene is left open where the match is weak. Only some rows state a clone size, as once, few, many or a class for expanded clones.

j_gene | d_gene | len | abundance | v_gene | CDR3nt | CDR3aa
TRBJ1-2 | NA | 15 | once | TRBV7-2 | TGTGCCAGCAGCTTCTTAACTTCAGGGGCACAGGGCTACACCTTC | CASSFLTSGAQGYTF
TRBJ2-3 | NA | 12 | NA | TRBV3-1/TRBV3-2 | TGTGCCAGCAGCCAAGTGGAGAATACGCAGTATTTT | CASSQVENTQYF
TRBJ2-1 | NA | 14 | NA | TRBV11-2 | TGTGCCAGCAGCTTACGGGAGAATTACAATGAGCAGTTCTTC | CASSLRENYNEQFF
TRBJ2-7 | TRBD2 | 15 | NA | TRBV6-1 | TGTGCCAGCAGTGAACTGGGACTAGCGGGAGGCGAGCAGTACTTC | CASSELGLAGGEQYF
TRBJ2-7 | TRBD1 | 15 | NA | TRBV4-1 | TGCGCCAGCAGCCAATACAGGGGGCCCCCCTACGAGCAGTACTTC | CASSQYRGPPYEQYF
TRBJ2-3 | NA | 15 | NA | TRBV18 | TGTGCCAGCTCAGGACAGCCATCATACACAGATACGCAGTATTTT | CASSGQPSYTDTQYF
TRBJ1-3 | NA | 16 | NA | TRBV5-4 | TGTGCCAGCAGCTTGGGAGGTGCGACTTCTGGAAACACCATATATTTT | CASSLGGATSGNTIYF
TRBJ2-2 | NA | 13 | NA | TRBV7-2 | TGTGCCAGCAGCTTAGGGAGCACCGGGGAGCTGTTTTTT | CASSLGSTGELFF
TRBJ2-7 | TRBD1 | 14 | once | TRBV20-1 | TGCAGTGCTAGTAAGGGGACAGGGGCCTACGAGCAGTACTTC | CSASKGTGAYEQYF
TRBJ1-2 | NA | 15 | NA | TRBV7-2 | TGTGCCAGCAGCTTAGGGGCCAGCCCTAACTATGGCTACACCTTC | CASSLGASPNYGYTF
TRBJ2-7 | NA | 17 | once | TRBV27 | TGTGCCAGCAGTCGTAGAGCCGGGACACGCGCCTCCTACGAGCAGTACTTC | CASSRRAGTRASYEQYF
TRBJ1-4 | NA | 15 | NA | TRBV5-6 | TGTGCCAGCACCAAGGCGAGGACACCCTATGAAAAACTGTTTTTT | CASTKARTPYEKLFF
TRBJ1-3 | TRBD1 | 14 | NA | TRBV10-3 | TGTGCCATCCGGGACAGCAACTCTGGAAACACCATATATTTT | CAIRDSNSGNTIYF
TRBJ1-2 | TRBD1 | 15 | NA | TRBV15 | TGTGCCACCAGCAGTACAGGGGAAGGGGAGTATGGCTACACCTTC | CATSSTGEGEYGYTF
TRBJ2-7 | TRBD1 | 14 | NA | TRBV7-9 | TGTGCCAGCAGCCGAGGACAGGGGCCCTACGAGCAGTACTTC | CASSRGQGPYEQYF
TRBJ2-7 | TRBD2 | 14 | NA | TRBV14 | TGTGCCAGCAGTTGGGGGGGGGACTGGAACGAGCAGTACTTC | CASSWGGDWNEQYF
TRBJ2-5 | NA | 13 | NA | TRBV2 | TGTGCCAGCGGCAGCGGTGAGCAAGAGACCCAGTACTTC | CASGSGEQETQYF
TRBJ2-2 | TRBD2 | 14 | NA | TRBV2 | TGTGCCAGCAGCCTAGGGACTAGCCACGGGGAGCTGTTTTTT | CASSLGTSHGELFF
TRBJ2-5 | NA | 15 | NA | TRBV6-6 | TGTGCCAGCAGTTCGGACGGGATGAGTCTGGAGACCCAGTACTTC | CASSSDGMSLETQYF
TRBJ2-1 | TRBD2 | 15 | NA | TRBV27 | TGTGCCAGCAGTATTGGGACTAGCGGGCACAATGAGCAGTTCTTC | CASSIGTSGHNEQFF
TRBJ2-1 | NA | 15 | NA | TRBV18 | TGTGCCAGCTCACCAAGCGGCGCGGGGCTTAATGAGCAGTTCTTC | CASSPSGAGLNEQFF
TRBJ2-1 | TRBD1 | 15 | NA | TRBV9 | TGTGCCAGCAGCGCGGGACAGGCGATTTACAATGAGCAGTTCTTC | CASSAGQAIYNEQFF
TRBJ1-3 | TRBD1 | 13 | NA | TRBV29-1 | TGCAGCGTCGGACAGGCCGTTGGAAACACCATATATTTT | CSVGQAVGNTIYF
TRBJ2-3 | TRBD1 | 17 | NA | TRBV19 | TGTGCCAGTAGTATAGGAGGGGGGACAGGTGTAACAGATACGCAGTATTTT | CASSIGGGTGVTDTQYF
TRBJ1-2 | NA | 16 | NA | TRBV27 | TGTGCCAGCAGTTTTCATTCCCCGTACAGCAACTATGGCTACACCTTC | CASSFHSPYSNYGYTF
TRBJ2-3 | NA | 14 | NA | TRBV4-3 | TGCGCCAGCAGCCCCCGATGGGCCGCAGATACGCAGTATTTT | CASSPRWAADTQYF
TRBJ2-4 | TRBD1 | 16 | NA | TRBV6-4 | TGTGCCAGCAGTGCCCCCGGGACAGGCTCGCAAAACATTCAGTACTTC | CASSAPGTGSQNIQYF
TRBJ1-1 | NA | 14 | NA | TRBV5-4 | TGTGCCAGCAGACAACGCCGGGAGAACACTGAAGCTTTCTTT | CASRQRRENTEAFF
TRBJ2-2 | TRBD2 | 18 | NA | TRBV18 | TGTGCCAGCTCACCAAAACTAGCGGGGAATACGAACACCGGGGAGCTGTTTTTT | CASSPKLAGNTNTGELFF
TRBJ2-3 | TRBD2 | 16 | NA | TRBV7-9 | TGTGCCAGCAGCTTAGTGGCTAGCGGGAGTACGGATACGCAGTATTTT | CASSLVASGSTDTQYF
TRBJ2-3 | TRBD2 | 16 | once | TRBV5-1 | TGCGCCAGCAGCTTGGGGCTAGCGGGAGGAGAAGATACGCAGTATTTT | CASSLGLAGGEDTQYF
TRBJ2-1 | TRBD2 | 21 | NA | TRBV10-3 | TGTGCCATCAGTGCGGACTCGGGCGGGGCTAGCGGGAGGAGGGGCTACAATGAGCAGTTCTTC | CAISADSGGASGRRGYNEQFF
TRBJ2-2 | NA | 12 | NA | TRBV29-1 | TGCAGCGTTGCAGGGTACTTCGGGGAGCTGTTTTTT | CSVAGYFGELFF
TRBJ2-3 | TRBD2 | 16 | NA | TRBV2 | TGTGCCAGCAGGGGTGGTGGGGAGGGACCCACAGATACGCAGTATTTT | CASRGGGEGPTDTQYF
TRBJ2-5 | NA | 15 | NA | TRBV27 | TGTGCCAGCAGTTTATTAGGTAGCGGCCAAGAGACCCAGTACTTC | CASSLLGSGQETQYF
TRBJ2-2 | TRBD2 | 17 | few | TRBV18 | TGTGCCAGCTCACTCTGGACTAGCGGGATTAACACCGGGGAGCTGTTTTTT | CASSLWTSGINTGELFF
TRBJ2-1 | NA | 15 | NA | TRBV4-1 | TGCGCCAGCAGCCAAGTTTCCACGGGGTACAATGAGCAGTTCTTC | CASSQVSTGYNEQFF
TRBJ2-3 | TRBD2 | 14 | NA | TRBV5-1 | TGCGCCAGCCAGAGGGGCGGGGGAACAGATACGCAGTATTTT | CASQRGGGTDTQYF
TRBJ1-1 | NA | 14 | NA | TRBV2 | TGTGCCAGCAGTGAAGGGAGTCTGAACACTGAAGCTTTCTTT | CASSEGSLNTEAFF
TRBJ2-1 | TRBD2 | 13 | NA | TRBV12-3/TRBV12-4 | TGTGCCAGCAGTTCCGGGGGGAGTAATGAGCAGTTCTTC | CASSSGGSNEQFF
TRBJ1-5 | NA | 15 | NA | TRBV28 | TGTGCCAGCAGTTATCAGGGGCTAAGCAATCAGCCCCAGCATTTT | CASSYQGLSNQPQHF
TRBJ2-5 | NA | 15 | NA | TRBV7-9 | TGTGCCAGCAGCCCACAAGGCGGGACCCAAGAGACCCAGTACTTC | CASSPQGGTQETQYF
TRBJ1-5 | NA | 15 | NA | TRBV5-8 | TGTGCCAGCAGCTTGGCTCTGTATAGCAATCAGCCCCAGCATTTT | CASSLALYSNQPQHF
TRBJ2-1 | TRBD2 | 16 | NA | TRBV27 | TGTGCCAGCAGTTTCTCGGGACTAGCGGGAGTAAATGAGCAGTTCTTC | CASSFSGLAGVNEQFF
TRBJ2-7 | TRBD2 | 17 | once | TRBV4-3 | TGCGCCAGCAGCCAAGGTCTGACTAGCGGGATATCCTACGAGCAGTACTTC | CASSQGLTSGISYEQYF
TRBJ2-7 | NA | 14 | NA | TRBV10-3 | TGTGCCATCGCTACCCAGGGCTACTCCTACGAGCAGTACTTC | CAIATQGYSYEQYF
TRBJ2-1 | TRBD2 | 15 | NA | TRBV19 | TGTGCCAGTAGGAGCCTTGGGGGACTATACAATGAGCAGTTCTTC | CASRSLGGLYNEQFF
TRBJ1-1 | NA | 13 | NA | TRBV6-5 | TGTGCCAGCAGTTTTCCAGGGAATGGTGAAGCTTTCTTT | CASSFPGNGEAFF
TRBJ1-1 | NA | 14 | NA | TRBV2 | TGTGCCAGCAACGAGGGTAGGGTGGTGGTTGGAGCTTTCTTT | CASNEGRVVVGAFF
TRBJ1-3 | TRBD1 | 15 | NA | TRBV19 | TGTGCCAGTAGCCTTCAGGGGGCGCGAGGAAACACCATATATTTT | CASSLQGARGNTIYF
TRBJ1-2 | TRBD1 | 13 | NA | TRBV28 | TGTGCCACAAGGACAGGGGACGGCGGGGGCTACACCTTC | CATRTGDGGGYTF